These 19 T cell receptor beta chains share one sample of origin, sequenced in a study of T-cell reconstitution after alpha-beta-depleted transplantation in children. For TCRbeta, the library was prepared with unique molecular identifiers. Via MiXCR, TCRdb re-called the PCR reads, giving one row per CDR3 protein. The profile covers 440,000 or so distinct CDR3 sequences, with around two fifths appearing a single time and 25% to 30% taken by the ten largest. The material sequenced was PBMCs, taken before TCRalphabeta/CD19-depleted stem cell transplant. These receptors all come from a girl aged 2 to 10 with aplastic anemia, due to receive a stem cell transplant.

This clonotype was detected ten times or more. This sequence joins TRBV12-3 or TRBV12-4 and TRBJ1-3; tentative D call: TRBD1 (5 bases). Trimming pared 5 bases from V and 2 bases from J, leaving 13 bases between. The CDR3 consists of 15 residues. CDR3 coding DNA: TGTGCCAGCAGTAAAAGGGGAACAACTGGAAACACCATATATTTT. Translating gives CASSKRGTTGNTIYF.

This chain connects TRBV5-6 to TRBJ1-2; D remains unclear. Trimming took 6 bases from V and 0 from J, leaving 15 bases between them. The CDR3 length is 15 residues. The germline V gene encodes CDR1 SGHDT and CDR2 YYEEEE. CDR3 in DNA: TGTGCCAGCACCGCCCCGGGAGTTTCTAACTATGGCTACACCTTC. Residues: CASTAPGVSNYGYTF. The full variable domain, in which reference TRBV5-6 and TRBJ1-2 provide the parts outside the CDR3, is DAGVTQSPTHLIKTRGQQVTLRCSPKSGHDTVSWYQQALGQGPQFIFQYYEEEERQRGNFPDRFSGHQFPNYSSELNVNALLLGDSALYLCASTAPGVSNYGYTFGSGTRLTVV.

The chain uses TRBV20-1 and TRBJ2-6, with 8 bases matching TRBD1. Germline loops: CDR1 DFQATT, CDR2 SNEGSKA (reference sequence). The V gene end was trimmed by 5 bases and the J gene end by 1 base; junction bases not matched to a gene: 13. CDR3 length: 18 amino acids. This CDR3 is CSAVYRDRLSSGANVLTF. CDR3 nucleotide sequence: TGCAGTGCTGTATACCGGGACAGGTTAAGTTCTGGGGCCAACGTCCTGACTTTC.

The gene calls are TRBV3-1 and TRBJ2-1; 10 bases align to TRBD2. With 10 bases clipped from V and 0 bases from J, the junction kept 6 bases outside the gene matches. This CDR3 is 15 amino acids long. Germline V gene data show CDR1 as LGHDT and CDR2 as YNNKEL (reference sequence). CDR3 region: CATSPSGSSYNEQFF. The CDR3 DNA reads as TGTGCCACCTCCCCTAGCGGGAGCTCCTACAATGAGCAGTTCTTC.

With regard to this clonotype: The conserved final phenylalanine or tryptophan is absent from the CDR3, which likely points to a read error. This chain joins TRBV5-1 and TRBJ2-7; D remains ambiguous. In germline, CDR1 is SGHRS, CDR2 YFSETQ. The CDR3 covers 14 residues. Trimming took off 1 base at V and 3 bases at J, with 11 bases between the two ends. CDR3 protein: CASSLPGSYYEQYS. CDR3 coding DNA: TGCGCCAGCAGCTTGCCGGGTAGCTACTACGAGCAGTACTCC.

This clonotype has more than one count but fewer than ten. The gene calls are TRBV4-2 and TRBJ2-1, with TRBD2 matching 7 bases. With 0 bases clipped from V and 7 bases from J, the junction kept 18 bases outside the gene matches. The CDR3 is 19 residues long. In germline, CDR1 is LGHNA, CDR2 YNFKEQ. The CDR3 loop reads CASSQDPPGLGRPWNEQFF. The CDR3 nucleotides read TGTGCCAGCAGCCAAGATCCCCCTGGACTAGGTAGGCCCTGGAATGAGCAGTTCTTC.

The genes are TRBV6-2 or TRBV6-3 and TRBJ2-7; D is perhaps TRBD1 or TRBD2 (5 bases each). Germline lookup yields CDR1 MNHEY and CDR2 SVGEGT. This CDR3 region has 12 residues. Trimming stripped 6 bases from V and 9 bases from J, with 15 bases between. CDR3 sequence: CASRPDRGGQYF. DNA for the CDR3: TGTGCCAGCAGACCAGACAGAGGAGGGCAGTACTTC.

This clonotype appeared many times. The V and J genes are TRBV5-1 and TRBJ2-4; 9 positions agree with TRBD1. V lost 2 bases, J lost 5 bases, and 8 bases stayed unmatched. CDR1 and CDR2 (germline): SGHRS, YFSETQ. The CDR3 consists of 16 residues. CDR3 protein: CASSFTGGAVQNIQYF. The CDR3, as DNA: TGCGCCAGCAGCTTTACAGGGGGCGCAGTCCAAAACATTCAGTACTTC.

This clonotype was picked up many times. This sequence joins TRBV29-1 and TRBJ2-3; 14 positions match TRBD2. In germline, CDR1 is SQVTM, CDR2 ANQGSEA. J lost 4 bases, V lost 6 bases, and 9 bases had no gene match. The CDR3 runs 16 residues. For the CDR3, the DNA is TGCAGCGTGGGCGGACTAGCGGGAGGTCGGGCAGATACGCAGTATTTT. This encodes CSVGGLAGGRADTQYF.

This clonotype was seen repeatedly, ten times or more. The chain is built from TRBV5-6 and TRBJ2-3, with D perhaps TRBD2 (6 bases). V lost 4 bases and J lost 4, with 19 bases in between. Per the germline V gene, CDR1 is SGHDT and CDR2 is YYEEEE. This CDR3 contains 16 residues. The CDR3 nucleotides read TGTGCCAGCAGCCGAATTATTAAACTAGCCCCAGATACGCAGTATTTT. It yields the protein CASSRIIKLAPDTQYF.

The V and J genes are TRBV29-1 and TRBJ2-5; possible D gene TRBD1, 6 bases. The CDR3 extends over 14 amino acids. V dropped 4 bases and J dropped 5 bases, with 17 bases sitting between them. Germline values: CDR1 SQVTM, CDR2 ANQGSEA. This CDR3 reads CSVGLGAGSETQYF. Here the CDR3 DNA reads TGCAGCGTTGGCCTGGGGGCAGGGTCTGAGACCCAGTACTTC.

This clonotype was observed many times. The V and J genes are TRBV27 and TRBJ1-5; D remains unclear. The CDR3 totals 14 residues. Trimming took 0 bases from V and 6 from J, leaving 9 bases between them. In germline, CDR1 is MNHEY, CDR2 SMNVEV (reference sequence). CDR3 amino acids: CASSLSSGIQPQHF. CDR3 DNA: TGTGCCAGCAGTTTATCCTCGGGAATTCAGCCCCAGCATTTT.

The J gene is TRBJ2-7, the V gene TRBV6-5; 7 bases agree with TRBD1. The CDR3 length is 16 residues. Trimming at V came to 4 bases and at J to 0 bases, leaving 9 bases not matched to a gene. CDR1 MNHEY and CDR2 SVGAGI come from the germline V gene. CDR3 DNA: TGTGCCAGCAGTTCCGCCGACAGGGCTAGCTCCTACGAGCAGTACTTC. Its translation is CASSSADRASSYEQYF.

This chain uses TRBV20-1 with TRBJ2-2; D possibly uses TRBD1 or TRBD2 (5 bases each). Germline V CDR1 and CDR2: DFQATT, SNEGSKA (reference sequence). V was clipped by 6 bases and J by 7 bases, with 18 bases between them. CDR3 size: 14 residues. This CDR3 reads CSARGVGDDGELFF. Written as DNA, the CDR3 is TGCAGTGCCCGAGGGGTCGGGGACGACGGGGAGCTGTTTTTT.

The chain links TRBV20-1 to TRBJ2-2; D unresolved. The CDR3 has 17 residues. Trimming took 1 base from V and 2 from J, leaving 17 bases between them. Germline CDR1 DFQATT, CDR2 SNEGSKA (reference sequence). The CDR3, as DNA: TGCAGTGCTAGAGTGTCGGGTATTAGCACAAACACCGGGGAGCTGTTTTTT. Amino acids: CSARVSGISTNTGELFF.

This clonotype was detected only a few times. The chain couples TRBV20-1 to TRBJ2-4, with 10 bases fitting TRBD1. The germline CDR1 and CDR2 sequences are DFQATT and SNEGSKA (reference sequence). The V and J ends lost 1 base and 4 bases, in that order; junction bases with no gene match: 7. This CDR3 spans 16 amino acids. The CDR3 region has the DNA TGCAGTGCTAGAGGACAGGGGGCGACGGGTAAAAACATTCAGTACTTC. Its translation: CSARGQGATGKNIQYF.

This clonotype has only a few counts. V gene TRBV7-8 combines with J gene TRBJ2-5; D is ambiguous. CDR3 length equals 15 residues. Germline CDR1 reads SGHVS; CDR2 reads FQNEAQ. Trimming shortened V by 5 bases and J by 7 bases, and 20 bases separated the two germline ends. CDR3 residues: CASSLPFFGTGTQYF. CDR3 bases: TGTGCCAGCAGCCTACCTTTTTTTGGAACGGGGACCCAGTACTTC. Variable domain in full (rest from reference TRBV7-8 and TRBJ2-5): GAGVSQSPRYKVAKRGQDVALRCDPISGHVSLFWYQQALGQGPEFLTYFQNEAQLDKSGLPSDRFFAERPEGSVSTLKIQRTQQEDSAVYLCASSLPFFGTGTQYFGPGTRLLVL.

V usage is TRBV10-3 and J usage is TRBJ1-2, with 8 nucleotides matching TRBD1. The CDR3 is 17 residues long. V lost 2 bases, J lost 0 bases, and 8 bases stayed unmatched. Germline V gives CDR1 ENHRY, CDR2 SYGVKD. CDR3 region: CAISEPGQADSNYGYTF. In nucleotides, the CDR3 is TGTGCCATCAGTGAGCCGGGACAGGCAGACTCTAACTATGGCTACACCTTC.

This clonotype showed up just a few times. A much larger clone differs from this one at a single base, so this may be a read error. The chain is built from TRBV7-2 and TRBJ2-7, with TRBD1 matching over 9 bases. Germline V gene data show CDR1 as SGHTA and CDR2 as FQGNSA. CDR3 length: 15 residues. Trimming removed 0 bases from V and 5 bases from J; junction bases left unmatched: 5. DNA for the CDR3: TGTACCAGCAGCTTAGCCGCCGGACAGGGGAACGAGCAGTACTTC. Its protein product is CTSSLAAGQGNEQYF.